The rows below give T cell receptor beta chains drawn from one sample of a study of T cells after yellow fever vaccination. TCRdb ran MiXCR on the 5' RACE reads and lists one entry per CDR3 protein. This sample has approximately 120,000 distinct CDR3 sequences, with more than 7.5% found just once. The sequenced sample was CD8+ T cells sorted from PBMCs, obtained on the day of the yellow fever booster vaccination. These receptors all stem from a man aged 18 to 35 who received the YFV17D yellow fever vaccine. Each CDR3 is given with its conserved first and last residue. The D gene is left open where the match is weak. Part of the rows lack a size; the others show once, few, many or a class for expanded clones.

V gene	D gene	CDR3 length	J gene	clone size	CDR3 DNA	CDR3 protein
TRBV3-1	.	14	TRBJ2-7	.	TGTGCCACCGGGGGGCAGGTGGGAAGCTACGAGCAGTACTTC	CATGGQVGSYEQYF
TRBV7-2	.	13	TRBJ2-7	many	TGTGCCAGCAGCTTAGCGGGAGCCTACGAGCAGTACTTC	CASSLAGAYEQYF
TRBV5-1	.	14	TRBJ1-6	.	TGCGCCAGCAGCTTGACGGGACCAGCCGGGGGCCTCCACTTT	CASSLTGPAGGLHF
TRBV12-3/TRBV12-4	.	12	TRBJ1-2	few	TGTGCCAGCCTGGGGGGGGCGAATGGCTACACCTTC	CASLGGANGYTF
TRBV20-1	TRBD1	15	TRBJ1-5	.	TGCAGTGCTGACCCCCCGGGACAGGGAAGCCAGCCCCAGCATTTT	CSADPPGQGSQPQHF
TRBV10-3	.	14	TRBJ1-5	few	TGTGCCATCAGTGATTTAGGGGTAGATCAGCCCCAGCATTTT	CAISDLGVDQPQHF
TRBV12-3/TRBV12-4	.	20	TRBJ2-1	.	TGTGCCAGCAGGGGTCTCGGAGATGCGTCCCCCCCGGGCTCCTACAATGAGCAGTTCTTC	CASRGLGDASPPGSYNEQFF
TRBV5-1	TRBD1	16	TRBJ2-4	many	TGCGCCAGCAGCCGGACAGGGGAGTGGAACAAAAACATTCAGTACTTC	CASSRTGEWNKNIQYF
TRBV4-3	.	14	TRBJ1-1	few	TGCGCCAGCAGCCTCGGCGAGGGGTGGACTGAAGCTTTCTTT	CASSLGEGWTEAFF
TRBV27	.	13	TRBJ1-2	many	TGTGCCAGCAGTTTTTCGAGGGTTAGCGGCTACACCTTC	CASSFSRVSGYTF
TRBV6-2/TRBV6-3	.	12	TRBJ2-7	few	TGTGCCAGCAGTTACTCGATCGCAGGGGTGTACTTC	CASSYSIAGVYF
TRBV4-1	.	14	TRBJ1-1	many	TGCGCCAGCAGCCATGCACAGCTGAACACTGAAGCTTTCTTT	CASSHAQLNTEAFF
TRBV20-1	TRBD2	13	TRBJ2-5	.	TGCAGTGCTAGCGGGGGGAACCAAGAGACCCAGTACTTC	CSASGGNQETQYF
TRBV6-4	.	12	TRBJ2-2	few	TGTGCCAGCAGTGACTCACTCGGGGAGCTGTTTTTT	CASSDSLGELFF